These T cell receptor beta chains were read from a single sample in a study of T cell clones after liver transplantation. TCRdb's copy holds only in-frame clones and misses some; the assay was immunoSEQ multiplex PCR. Among just over 60,000 clones listed, 65% to 75% were seen once. The sequencing here drew on CD4+ T cells from blood, taken before liver transplant. Receptor source: a human donor who received a liver transplant. Each CDR3 is given with its conserved first and last residue. Where a row states a size, it is once, few, many or the class of an expanded clone; other rows omit it.

>TRBV2|16|TRBJ2-7|few
CASSLWGDRDLNEQYF
>TRBV11-2|14|TRBJ1-4|.
CASSPGRAPEKLFF
>TRBV5-4|15|TRBJ2-7|.
CASSSGGKDSYEQYF
>TRBV29-1|14|TRBJ1-1|.
CSVDFGGVGTEAFF
>TRBV29-1|14|TRBJ2-5|.
CSVRGSGRKETQYF
>TRBV5-1|14|TRBJ2-5|.
CASSQGQGTETQYF
>TRBV6-5|15|TRBJ2-3|.
CASSRQGYSTDTQYF
>TRBV7-8|17|TRBJ1-5|medium-sized
CASSPGAPGGTWQPQHF
>TRBV6-1|13|TRBJ2-2|.
CASSEGRTGELFF
>TRBV6-1|14|TRBJ1-1|many
CASSVREFDTEAFF
>TRBV29-1|14|TRBJ2-7|.
CSVEYTAGSYEQYF
>TRBV5-1|14|TRBJ1-6|many
CASSRTANNSPLHF
>TRBV7-9|14|TRBJ1-4|.
CASSLGQGNEKLFF
>TRBV30|15|TRBJ2-5|.
CAWSAFTGRKETQYF
>TRBV6-8|17|TRBJ2-5|.
CASSYCQRGGQRETQYF
>TRBV18|14|TRBJ2-1|.
CASSPGAAYNEQFF
>TRBV5-1|15|TRBJ1-3|few
CASSLEGQSGNTIYF
>TRBV27|14|TRBJ2-7|.
CASSLQNVPYEQYF
>TRBV7-9|11|TRBJ1-2|many
CASSYRGGYTF
>TRBV19|15|TRBJ1-3|.
CASSISGVSGNTIYF
>TRBV6-6|12|TRBJ1-1|.
CASTRGVTEAFF
>TRBV6-1|14|TRBJ2-5|.
CASRGIDRLETQYF
>TRBV25-1|14|TRBJ2-7|.
CASSPRTGGYEQYF
>TRBV30|16|TRBJ1-5|.
CAWSVNFGTANQPQHF
>TRBV6-6|15|TRBJ2-1|.
CASSGAGSSYNEQFF
>TRBV6-1|14|TRBJ2-7|few
CASRGLIHPYEQYF
>TRBV27|14|TRBJ1-2|.
CASRSTTGRMGYTF
>TRBV27|14|TRBJ1-4|.
CASRLTVKNEKLFF
>TRBV9|14|TRBJ2-7|.
CASSSQTGGYEQYF
>TRBV6-5|13|TRBJ1-1|.
CASRQDGNTEAFF
>TRBV4-1|15|TRBJ1-4|.
CASSQEETVNEKLFF
>TRBV19|16|TRBJ1-5|once
CASSEGQAYSNQPQHF
>TRBV28|12|TRBJ2-7|once
CASTRDRSEQYF
>TRBV6-6|15|TRBJ2-5|many
CASSYGGGAQETQYF
>TRBV9|16|TRBJ2-5|.
CASSVAASGLQETQYF
>TRBV25-1|11|TRBJ2-2|.
CASSRAGELFF
>TRBV2|14|TRBJ2-7|many
CASSSGTGTYEQYF
>TRBV28|14|TRBJ1-5|.
CASREQGEVQPQHF
>TRBV11-2|16|TRBJ2-4|few
CASSHPDRLAKNIQYF
>TRBV14|16|TRBJ2-7|.
CASSQAPLDGDYEQYF
>TRBV5-4|17|TRBJ2-3|.
CASSGGGSGGPTDTQYF
>TRBV19|16|TRBJ2-2|.
CASSMASGGYTGELFF
>TRBV29-1|13|TRBJ2-7|few
CSVRPRDSHEQYF
>TRBV5-1|16|TRBJ2-7|.
CASSWGWGRAEGEQYF
>TRBV25-1|17|TRBJ2-1|.
CASSESVSGGVYNEQFF
>TRBV11-3|16|TRBJ2-1|medium-sized
CASSPQTFAGDNEQFF
>TRBV6-5|15|TRBJ1-5|.
CASSSSVGYNQPQHF
>TRBV7-9|14|TRBJ2-7|.
CASSPRTGGHEQYF
>TRBV28|15|TRBJ2-3|once
CASSPDRIRTDTQYF
>TRBV2|12|TRBJ1-3|.
CASLSTRNTIYF
>TRBV6-5|14|TRBJ1-6|few
CASGFGDRDSPLHF
>TRBV6-5|15|TRBJ2-7|.
CASSHRVRSPYEQYF
>TRBV14|16|TRBJ2-7|.
CASSPLTGDFSYEQYF
>TRBV19|14|TRBJ1-4|few
CASRLQGVNEKLFF
>TRBV11-2|18|TRBJ2-1|.
CASSLGTSGVSSYNEQFF
>TRBV4-2|14|TRBJ1-5|.
CASSQAQGARPQHF